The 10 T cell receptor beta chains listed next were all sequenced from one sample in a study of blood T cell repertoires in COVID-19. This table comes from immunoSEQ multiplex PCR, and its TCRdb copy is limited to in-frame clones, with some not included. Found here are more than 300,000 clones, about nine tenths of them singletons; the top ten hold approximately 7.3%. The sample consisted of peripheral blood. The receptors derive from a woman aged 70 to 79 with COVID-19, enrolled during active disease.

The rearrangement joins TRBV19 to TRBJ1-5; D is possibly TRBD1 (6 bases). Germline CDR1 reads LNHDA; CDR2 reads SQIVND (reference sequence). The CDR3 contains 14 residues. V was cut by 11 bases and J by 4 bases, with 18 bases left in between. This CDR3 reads CASRGAGANQPQHF. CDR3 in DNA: TGTGCCTCAAGAGGGGCAGGGGCTAATCAGCCCCAGCATTTT.

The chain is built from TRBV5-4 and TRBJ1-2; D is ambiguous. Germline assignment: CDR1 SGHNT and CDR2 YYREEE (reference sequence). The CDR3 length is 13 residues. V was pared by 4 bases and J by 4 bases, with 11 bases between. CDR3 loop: CASSQTPTYGYTF. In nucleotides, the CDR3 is TGTGCCAGCAGCCAGACACCGACCTATGGCTACACCTTC.

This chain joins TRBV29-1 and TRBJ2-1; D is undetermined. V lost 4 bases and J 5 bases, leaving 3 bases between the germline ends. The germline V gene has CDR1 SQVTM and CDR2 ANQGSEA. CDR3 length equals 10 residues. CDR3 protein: CSVGHNEQFF. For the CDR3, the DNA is TGCAGCGTTGGGCACAATGAGCAGTTCTTC.

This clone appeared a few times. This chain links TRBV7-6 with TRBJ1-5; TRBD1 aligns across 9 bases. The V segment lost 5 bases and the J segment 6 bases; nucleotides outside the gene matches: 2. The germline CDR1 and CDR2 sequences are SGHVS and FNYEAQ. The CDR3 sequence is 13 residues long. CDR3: CASSMDRGQPQHF. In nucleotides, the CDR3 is TGTGCCAGCAGCATGGACAGGGGTCAGCCCCAGCATTTT.

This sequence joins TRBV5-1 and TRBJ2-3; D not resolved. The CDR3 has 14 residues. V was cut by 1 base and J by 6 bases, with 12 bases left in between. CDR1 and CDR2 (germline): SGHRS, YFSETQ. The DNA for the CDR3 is TGCGCCAGCAGCTTGAACCTCCAGATTGATACGCAGTATTTT. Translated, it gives CASSLNLQIDTQYF. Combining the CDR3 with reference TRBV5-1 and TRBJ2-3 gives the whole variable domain KAGVTQTPRYLIKTRGQQVTLSCSPISGHRSVSWYQQTPGQGLQFLFEYFSETQRNKGNFPGRFSGRQFSNSRSEMNVSTLELGDSALYLCASSLNLQIDTQYFGPGTRLTVL.

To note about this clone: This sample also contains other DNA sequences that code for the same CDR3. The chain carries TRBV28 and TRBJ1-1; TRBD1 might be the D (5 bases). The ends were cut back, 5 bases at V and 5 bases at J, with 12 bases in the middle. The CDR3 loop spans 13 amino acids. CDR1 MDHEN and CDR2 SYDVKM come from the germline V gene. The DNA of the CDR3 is TGTGCCAGCAGTCTCAGGGCGGCAACTGAAGCTTTCTTT. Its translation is CASSLRAATEAFF.

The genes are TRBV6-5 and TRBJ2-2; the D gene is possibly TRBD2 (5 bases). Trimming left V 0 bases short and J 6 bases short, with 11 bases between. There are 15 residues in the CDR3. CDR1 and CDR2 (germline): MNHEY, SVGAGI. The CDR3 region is CASSYSQRGAGELFF. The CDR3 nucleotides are TGTGCCAGCAGTTACTCTCAACGGGGAGCCGGGGAGCTGTTTTTT.

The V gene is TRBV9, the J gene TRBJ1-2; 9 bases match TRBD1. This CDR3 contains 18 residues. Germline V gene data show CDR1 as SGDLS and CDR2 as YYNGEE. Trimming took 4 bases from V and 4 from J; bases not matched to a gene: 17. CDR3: CASSYRQSYRGPGYGYTF. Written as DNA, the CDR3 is TGTGCCAGCAGCTACAGACAATCCTACAGGGGGCCAGGCTATGGCTACACCTTC.

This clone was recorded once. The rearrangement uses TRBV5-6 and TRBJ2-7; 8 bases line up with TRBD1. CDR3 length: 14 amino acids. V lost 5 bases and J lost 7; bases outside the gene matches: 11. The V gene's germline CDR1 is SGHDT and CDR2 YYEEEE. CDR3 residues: CASRSGTTGVEQYF. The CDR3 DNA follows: TGTGCCAGCAGGAGCGGAACGACAGGGGTTGAGCAGTACTTC. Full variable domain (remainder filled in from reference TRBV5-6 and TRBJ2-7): DAGVTQSPTHLIKTRGQQVTLRCSPKSGHDTVSWYQQALGQGPQFIFQYYEEEERQRGNFPDRFSGHQFPNYSSELNVNALLLGDSALYLCASRSGTTGVEQYFGPGTRLTVT.

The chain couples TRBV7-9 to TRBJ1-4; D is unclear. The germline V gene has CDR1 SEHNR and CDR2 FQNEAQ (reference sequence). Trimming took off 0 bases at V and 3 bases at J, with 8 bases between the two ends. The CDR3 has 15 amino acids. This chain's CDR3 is CASSLAVGANEKLFF. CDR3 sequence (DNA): TGTGCCAGCAGCTTAGCGGTCGGAGCTAATGAAAAACTGTTTTTT. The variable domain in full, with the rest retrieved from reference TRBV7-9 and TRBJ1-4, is DTGVSQNPRHKITKRGQNVTFRCDPISEHNRLYWYRQTLGQGPEFLTYFQNEAQLEKSRLLSDRFSAERPKGSFSTLEIQRTEQGDSAMYLCASSLAVGANEKLFFGSGTQLSVL.